This TCR beta chain was sequenced for a study of T-cell reconstitution after alpha-beta-depleted transplantation in children. A TCRbeta library incorporating unique molecular identifiers was prepared. One entry per CDR3 protein, called by TCRdb with MiXCR from the PCR reads. The data show 490,000 or so distinct CDR3 sequences, approximately 12% seen once. A few counts support this clonotype. Trimming left V 1 base short and J 6 bases short, with 13 bases between. CDR1 and CDR2 (germline): MNHNS, SASEGT. CDR3 length equals 14 residues. The V and J genes are TRBV6-1 and TRBJ2-7, with a weak D call TRBD2 (6 bases). The sample was PBMCs from the stem cell graft donor, taken from the stem cell graft. The sequence derives from a human donor who donated a stem cell graft to a child with combined immunodeficiency. The CDR3 spells CASSEGYVGGEQYF. The DNA for the CDR3 is TGTGCCAGCAGTGAAGGATATGTGGGGGGCGAGCAGTACTTC.